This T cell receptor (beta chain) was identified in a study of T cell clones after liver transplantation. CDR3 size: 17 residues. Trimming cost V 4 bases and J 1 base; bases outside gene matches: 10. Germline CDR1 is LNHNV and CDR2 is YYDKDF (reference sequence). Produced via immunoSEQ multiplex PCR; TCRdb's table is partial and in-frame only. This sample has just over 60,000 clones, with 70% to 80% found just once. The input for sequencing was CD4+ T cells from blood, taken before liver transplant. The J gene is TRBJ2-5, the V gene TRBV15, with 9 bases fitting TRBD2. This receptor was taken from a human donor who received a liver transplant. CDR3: CATSTYGASGVQETQYF. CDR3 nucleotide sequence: TGTGCCACCAGCACCTATGGTGCTAGCGGGGTCCAAGAGACCCAGTACTTC. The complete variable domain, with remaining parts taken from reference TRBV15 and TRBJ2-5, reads DAMVIQNPRYQVTQFGKPVTLSCSQTLNHNVMYWYQQKSSQAPKLLFHYYDKDFNNEADTPDNFQSRRPNTSFCFLDIRSPGLGDTAMYLCATSTYGASGVQETQYFGPGTRLLVL.